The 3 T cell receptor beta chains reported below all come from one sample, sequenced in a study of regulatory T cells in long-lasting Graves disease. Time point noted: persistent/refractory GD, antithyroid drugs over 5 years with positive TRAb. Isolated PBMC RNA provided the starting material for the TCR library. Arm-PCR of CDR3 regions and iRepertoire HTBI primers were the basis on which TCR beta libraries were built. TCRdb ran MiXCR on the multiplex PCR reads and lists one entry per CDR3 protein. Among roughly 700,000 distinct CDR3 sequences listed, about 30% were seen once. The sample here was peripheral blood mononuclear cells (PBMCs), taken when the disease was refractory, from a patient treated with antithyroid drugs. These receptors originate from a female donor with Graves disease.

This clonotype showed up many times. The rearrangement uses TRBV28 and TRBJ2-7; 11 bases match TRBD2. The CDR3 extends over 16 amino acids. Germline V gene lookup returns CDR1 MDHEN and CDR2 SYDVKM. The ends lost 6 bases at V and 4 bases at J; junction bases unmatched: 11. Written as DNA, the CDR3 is TGTGCCAGCAGCCCGAGCACTAGCGGGAGTGGGTACGAGCAGTACTTC. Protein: CASSPSTSGSGYEQYF.

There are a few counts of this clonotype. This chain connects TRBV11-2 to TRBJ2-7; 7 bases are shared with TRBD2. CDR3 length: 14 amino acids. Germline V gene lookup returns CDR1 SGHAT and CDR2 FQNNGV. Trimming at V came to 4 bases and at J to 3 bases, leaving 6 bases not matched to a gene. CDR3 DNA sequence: TGTGCCAGCAGCTCCCCCCGCGGGGGCTACGAGCAGTACTTC. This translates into CASSSPRGGYEQYF.

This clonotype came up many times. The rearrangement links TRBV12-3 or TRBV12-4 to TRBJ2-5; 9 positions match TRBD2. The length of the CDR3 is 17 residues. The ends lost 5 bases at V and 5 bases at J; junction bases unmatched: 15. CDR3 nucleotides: TGTGCCAGCAGTGGCGGGGGGGGGCTGGCGGTCGGGGAGACCCAGTACTTC. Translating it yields CASSGGGGLAVGETQYF.